This T cell receptor (beta chain) was captured by sequencing in a study of blood T cell repertoires in COVID-19 (dated by TCRdb to between 2020 and 2021). Background on the whole study: The collaborator samples originated in the United States, Italy and Spain and spanned the acute and convalescent phases of COVID-19. The material from the prospective study consisted of cDNA or gDNA derived from T cells, B-cell-depleted T cells, or PBMCs. HLA class I and class II types, where available, came from metadata supplied by the sample provider rather than from assay-based typing. The repertoires were released in a freely available public database meant as a resource for research on the immune response to SARS-CoV-2. Samples were obtained from the ongoing ImmuneRACE study (first 160 participants) and from approximately 1,200 subjects provided by 6 global collaborators. The dataset comprised deeply sampled blood TCRbeta repertoires from subjects exposed to, actively infected with, or recovered from COVID-19. Sample metadata almost always included a de-identified subject ID, COVID-19 status, age in years and sex. Results and caveats for the whole study, not just this receptor: How much clinical and demographic metadata was included differed by source and by participant, and the metadata was provided uncurated.

As to this clone: Its target antigen remains unknown. Qualities for individual bases were not recorded, and no much larger clone is one base off.

TCRbeta CDR3 regions were amplified from genomic DNA by means of the immunoSEQ Assay, a bias-controlled multiplex PCR. Processing in the source paper ran as follows. Nucleated cell counts per sample were estimated from amplification of reference gene primers within the assay. To quantify the absolute abundance of each unique TCRbeta CDR3 rearrangement, sequence reads were collapsed and filtered. For each sample, productive Simpson clonality was calculated as the square root of Simpson's diversity index across productive rearrangements. Held by TCRdb, this immuneACCESS table contains in-frame sequences only and omits some clones. Under half of the omission traces to an unresolved V gene where checked; the cause of the rest is unknown. The DNA gave D and trimming, while V, J and clone size come from that table. The sample contains some 150,000 clones, over 80% of them found a single time. The ten largest clones add up to 5.5% to 7.5% of the sample.

The germline V gene sets CDR1 to SNHLY and CDR2 to FYNNEI. The CDR3 runs 14 residues from the cysteine to the phenylalanine. Just the 42-base CDR3 DNA is kept, in frame starting at base 1. Deletion took 6 bases off V and 5 bases off J, with a span of 16 bases between the germline ends. Participants in the prospective study were enrolled through a virtual design, were aged roughly 18 to 100 years, and lived in approximately 25 United States geographic areas. In the prospective study, participants were assigned to cohorts based on the clinical history participants reported in a screening survey and a study questionnaire. Exposed participants had been in contact, within 2 weeks of entering the study, with a person who had a PCR-confirmed or clinician-diagnosed case of COVID-19. In the prospective study, mobile phlebotomists collected whole blood, serum and a nasopharyngeal or oropharyngeal swab from each participant. Additional blood draws and questionnaires over an approximately 2-month period could optionally be provided by prospective study participants. Prospective study blood samples were shipped either frozen or at room temperature before DNA extraction.

Sequencing was done on a sample of PBMCs or T cells enriched from blood (not recorded which). The chain employs TRBV2 and TRBJ1-2, with TRBD1 tentatively as D gene (5 bases match). This receptor was identified in a woman aged 45-65 years who had been exposed to COVID-19. DNA sequence: TGTGCCAGCAGCCCCCTGCTAGGGGTTTATGGCTACACCTTC. Translation gives CASSPLLGVYGYTF.